This TCR beta chain was identified during a study of T cell clusters in autoimmune cytopenias. One tube held mixed TRB-A and TRB-B primer pools for touch-down PCR. TCRdb re-analyzed the multiplex PCR reads; it lists each CDR3 protein once, without DNA. The specimen's table records around 4,300 distinct CDR3 sequences. Considering frequency, this clonotype is medium-sized. The antigen is unknown. Findings and limits, study-wide: TRB repertoire shifts in secondary cytopenia and chronic lymphocytic leukemia mostly reflected lymphoma, not autoimmunity. Active autoimmune hepatitis patients had roughly 3.3-fold fewer exclusive TRB clusters than healthy donors.

TRB amplification used approximately 250 ng of peripheral blood genomic DNA. Germline V gene data show CDR1 as LNHDA and CDR2 as SQIVND (reference sequence). CDR3 length: 16 amino acids. The same data also contributed to another study, on T cell repertoires in aging, cancer and after chemotherapy. That work contributes: Healthy donors lost TCR diversity with age mainly through richness, cancer patients through richness and evenness. Rebound thymic output was suggested by rising median generation probability during chemotherapy in each cancer cohort.

This clonotype was obtained from a human donor in good health. This chain links TRBV19 with TRBJ1-6; without DNA, the TCRdb call of TRBD1 cannot be checked. Sequenced input: peripheral blood. CDR3 sequence reads: CASTQTGASQNSPLHF.